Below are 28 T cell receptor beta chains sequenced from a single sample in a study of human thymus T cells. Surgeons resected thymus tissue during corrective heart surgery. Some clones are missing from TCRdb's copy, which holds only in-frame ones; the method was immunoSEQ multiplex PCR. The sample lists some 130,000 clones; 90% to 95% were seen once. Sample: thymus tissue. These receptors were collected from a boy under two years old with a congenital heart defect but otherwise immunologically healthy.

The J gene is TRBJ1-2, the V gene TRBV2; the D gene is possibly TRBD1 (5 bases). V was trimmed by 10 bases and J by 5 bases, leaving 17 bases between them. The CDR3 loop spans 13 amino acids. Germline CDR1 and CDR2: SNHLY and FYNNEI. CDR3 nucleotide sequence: TGTGCCACCCGAGACAGTGGATTATATGGCTACACCTTC. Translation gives CATRDSGLYGYTF.

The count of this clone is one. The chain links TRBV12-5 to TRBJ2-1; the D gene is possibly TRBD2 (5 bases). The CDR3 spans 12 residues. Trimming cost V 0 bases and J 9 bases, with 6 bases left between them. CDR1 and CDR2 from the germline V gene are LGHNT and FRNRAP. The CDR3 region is CASGLVRGEQFF. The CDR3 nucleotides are TGTGCTAGTGGTTTGGTTCGGGGTGAGCAGTTCTTC.

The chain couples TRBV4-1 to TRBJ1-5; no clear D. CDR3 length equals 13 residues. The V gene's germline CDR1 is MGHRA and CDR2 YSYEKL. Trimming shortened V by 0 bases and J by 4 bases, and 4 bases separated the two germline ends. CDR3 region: CASSQDRNQPQHF. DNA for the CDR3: TGCGCCAGCAGCCAAGATCGGAATCAGCCCCAGCATTTT.

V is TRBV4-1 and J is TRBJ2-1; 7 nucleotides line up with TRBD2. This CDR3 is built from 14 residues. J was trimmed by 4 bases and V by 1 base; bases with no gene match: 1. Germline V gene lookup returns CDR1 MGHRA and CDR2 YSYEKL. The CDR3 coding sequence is TGCGCCAGCAGCCAAGGGGGGGGGTACAATGAGCAGTTCTTC. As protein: CASSQGGGYNEQFF.

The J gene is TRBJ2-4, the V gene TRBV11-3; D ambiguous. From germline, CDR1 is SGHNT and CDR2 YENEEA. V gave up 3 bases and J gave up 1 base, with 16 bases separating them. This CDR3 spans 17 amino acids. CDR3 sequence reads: CASSFGYKGGAKNIQYF. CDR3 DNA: TGTGCCAGCAGCTTTGGGTACAAGGGTGGGGCCAAAAACATTCAGTACTTC.

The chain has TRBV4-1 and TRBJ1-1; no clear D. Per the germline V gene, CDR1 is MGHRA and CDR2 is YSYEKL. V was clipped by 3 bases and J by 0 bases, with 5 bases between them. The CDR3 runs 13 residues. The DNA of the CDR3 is TGCGCCAGCAGCCACATCGTGAACACTGAAGCTTTCTTT. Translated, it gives CASSHIVNTEAFF.

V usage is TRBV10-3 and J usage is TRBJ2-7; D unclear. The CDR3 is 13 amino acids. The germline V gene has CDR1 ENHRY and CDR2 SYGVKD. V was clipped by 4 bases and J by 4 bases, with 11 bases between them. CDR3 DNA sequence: TGTGCCATCAGTGTGGGGAACCGGTACGAGCAGTACTTC. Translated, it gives CAISVGNRYEQYF.

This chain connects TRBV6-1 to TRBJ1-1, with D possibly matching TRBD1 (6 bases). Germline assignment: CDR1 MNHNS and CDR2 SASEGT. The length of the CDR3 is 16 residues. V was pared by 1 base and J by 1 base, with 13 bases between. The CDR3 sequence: CASSEVYQGPNTEAFF. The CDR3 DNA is TGTGCCAGCAGTGAAGTTTACCAGGGGCCGAACACTGAAGCTTTCTTT.

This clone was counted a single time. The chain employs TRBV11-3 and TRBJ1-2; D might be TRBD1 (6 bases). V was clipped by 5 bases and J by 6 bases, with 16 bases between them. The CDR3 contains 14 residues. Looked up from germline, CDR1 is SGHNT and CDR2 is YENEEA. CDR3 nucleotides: TGTGCCAGCAGCCCAACGGGCAGGGGAGATGGCTACACCTTC. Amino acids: CASSPTGRGDGYTF.

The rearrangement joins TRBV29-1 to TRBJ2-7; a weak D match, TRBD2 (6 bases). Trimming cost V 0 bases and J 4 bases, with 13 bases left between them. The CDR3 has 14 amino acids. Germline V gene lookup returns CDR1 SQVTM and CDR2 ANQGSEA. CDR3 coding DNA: TGCAGCGTTGAAGAAGAGGGAGGACGATACGAGCAGTACTTC. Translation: CSVEEEGGRYEQYF.

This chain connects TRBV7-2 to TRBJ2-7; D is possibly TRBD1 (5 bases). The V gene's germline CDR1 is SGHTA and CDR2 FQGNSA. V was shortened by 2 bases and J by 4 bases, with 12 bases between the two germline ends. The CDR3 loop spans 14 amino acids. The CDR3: CASSLMSGLYEQYF. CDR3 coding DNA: TGTGCCAGCAGCTTAATGTCAGGGCTTTACGAGCAGTACTTC.

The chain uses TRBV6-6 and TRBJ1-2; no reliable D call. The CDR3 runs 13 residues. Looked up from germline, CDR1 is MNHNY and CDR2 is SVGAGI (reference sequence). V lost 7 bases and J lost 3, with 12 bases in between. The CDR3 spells CASTGASHYGYTF. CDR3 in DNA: TGTGCCAGCACGGGAGCCTCCCACTATGGCTACACCTTC.

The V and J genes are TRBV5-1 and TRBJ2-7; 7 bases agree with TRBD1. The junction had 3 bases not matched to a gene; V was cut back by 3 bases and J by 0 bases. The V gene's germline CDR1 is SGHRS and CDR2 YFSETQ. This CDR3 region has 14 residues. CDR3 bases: TGCGCCAGCAGCTCTTGGGACAGCTCCTACGAGCAGTACTTC. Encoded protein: CASSSWDSSYEQYF.

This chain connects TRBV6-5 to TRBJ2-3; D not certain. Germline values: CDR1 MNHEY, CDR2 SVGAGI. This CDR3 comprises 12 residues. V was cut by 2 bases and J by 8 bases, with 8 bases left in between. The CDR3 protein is CASSYGSGTQYF. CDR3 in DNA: TGTGCCAGCAGTTACGGGTCGGGTACGCAGTATTTT.

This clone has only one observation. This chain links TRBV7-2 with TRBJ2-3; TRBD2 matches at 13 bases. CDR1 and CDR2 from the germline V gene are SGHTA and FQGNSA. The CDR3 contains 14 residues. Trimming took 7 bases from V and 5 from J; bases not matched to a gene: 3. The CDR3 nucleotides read TGTGCCAGCAAAACTAGCGGGGGGGAAGATACGCAGTATTTT. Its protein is CASKTSGGEDTQYF.

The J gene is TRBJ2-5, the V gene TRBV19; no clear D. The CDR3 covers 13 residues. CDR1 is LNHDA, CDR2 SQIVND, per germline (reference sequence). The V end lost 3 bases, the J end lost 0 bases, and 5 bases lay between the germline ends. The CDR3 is CASSIPNQETQYF. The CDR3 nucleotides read TGTGCCAGTAGTATCCCTAACCAAGAGACCCAGTACTTC.

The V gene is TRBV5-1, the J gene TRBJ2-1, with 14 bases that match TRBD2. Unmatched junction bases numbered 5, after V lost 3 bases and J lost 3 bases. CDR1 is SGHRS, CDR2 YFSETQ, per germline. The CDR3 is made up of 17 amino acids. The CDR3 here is CASSSTSGGAIYNEQFF. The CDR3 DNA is TGCGCCAGCAGCTCGACTAGCGGGGGGGCTATCTACAATGAGCAGTTCTTC.

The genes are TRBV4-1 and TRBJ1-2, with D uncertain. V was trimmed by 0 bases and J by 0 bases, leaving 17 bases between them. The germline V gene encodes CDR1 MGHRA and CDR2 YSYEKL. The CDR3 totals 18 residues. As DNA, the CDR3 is TGCGCCAGCAGCCAAGATCTGGCCACGCCGCTGGCTAACTATGGCTACACCTTC. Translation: CASSQDLATPLANYGYTF.

CDR3 in DNA: TGCAGCGTTGAAAGGCAGGGAATGAAGGGCTACACCTTC. Amino acids: CSVERQGMKGYTF. The chain uses TRBV29-1 and TRBJ1-2; TRBD1 is a possible D gene (5 bases). The germline CDR1 and CDR2 sequences are SQVTM and ANQGSEA. With 2 bases removed from V and 8 bases from J, the gap between germline ends came to 15 bases. The CDR3 covers 13 residues.

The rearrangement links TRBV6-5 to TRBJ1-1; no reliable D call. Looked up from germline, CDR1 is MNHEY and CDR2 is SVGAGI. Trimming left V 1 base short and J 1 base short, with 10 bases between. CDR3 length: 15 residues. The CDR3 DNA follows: TGTGCCAGCAGTTACTGGAGGGAAGGGAACACTGAAGCTTTCTTT. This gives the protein CASSYWREGNTEAFF.

CDR3 DNA: TGTGCCAGCAGTGCCCCTTTTGCGGGGGGGCCTCGGGAAACTGCAGAGACCCAGTACTTC. Residues: CASSAPFAGGPRETAETQYF. The chain carries TRBV28 and TRBJ2-5, with 9 bases aligning to TRBD2. There are 20 residues in the CDR3. J was trimmed by 4 bases and V by 5 bases; bases with no gene match: 23. CDR1 and CDR2 (germline): MDHEN, SYDVKM.

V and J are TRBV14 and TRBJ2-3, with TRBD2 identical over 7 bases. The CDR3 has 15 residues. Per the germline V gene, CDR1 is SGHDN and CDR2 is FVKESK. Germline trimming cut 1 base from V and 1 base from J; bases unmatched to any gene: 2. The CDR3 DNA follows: TGTGCCAGCAGCCAAGCGACTAGCCGCACAGATACGCAGTATTTT. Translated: CASSQATSRTDTQYF.

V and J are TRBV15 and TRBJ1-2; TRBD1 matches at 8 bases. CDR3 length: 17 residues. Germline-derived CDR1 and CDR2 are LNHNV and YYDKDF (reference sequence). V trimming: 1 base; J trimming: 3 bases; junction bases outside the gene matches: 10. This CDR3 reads CATSRGQGSLLHYGYTF. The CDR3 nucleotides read TGTGCCACCAGCAGAGGACAGGGGTCGCTACTTCACTATGGCTACACCTTC.

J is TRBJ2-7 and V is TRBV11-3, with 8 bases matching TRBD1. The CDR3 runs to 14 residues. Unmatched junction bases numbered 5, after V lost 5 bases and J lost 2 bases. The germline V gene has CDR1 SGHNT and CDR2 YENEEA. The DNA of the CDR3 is TGTGCCAGCAGCCCAGAGACAGGGGCCTACGAGCAGTACTTC. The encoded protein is CASSPETGAYEQYF.

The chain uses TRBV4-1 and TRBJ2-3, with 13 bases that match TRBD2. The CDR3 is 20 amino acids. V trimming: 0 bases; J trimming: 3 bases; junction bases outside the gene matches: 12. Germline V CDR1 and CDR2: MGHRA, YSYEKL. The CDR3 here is CASSQDPGTSGERRTDTQYF. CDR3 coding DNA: TGCGCCAGCAGCCAAGACCCCGGGACTAGCGGGGAAAGACGAACAGATACGCAGTATTTT.

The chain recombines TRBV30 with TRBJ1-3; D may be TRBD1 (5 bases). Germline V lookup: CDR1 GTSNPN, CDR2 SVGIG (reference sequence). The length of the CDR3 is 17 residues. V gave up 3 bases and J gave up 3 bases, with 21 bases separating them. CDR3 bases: TGTGCCTGGAGACTCTTAACGGGACGGTTGGGTGGAAACACCATATATTTT. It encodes CAWRLLTGRLGGNTIYF.

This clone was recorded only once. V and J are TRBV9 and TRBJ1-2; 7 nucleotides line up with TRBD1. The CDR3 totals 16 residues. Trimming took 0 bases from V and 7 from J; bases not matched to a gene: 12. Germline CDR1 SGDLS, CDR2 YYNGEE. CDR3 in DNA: TGTGCCAGCAGCGTAGATCCCGGAGAAACAGGGGCTGGCTACACCTTC. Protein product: CASSVDPGETGAGYTF.

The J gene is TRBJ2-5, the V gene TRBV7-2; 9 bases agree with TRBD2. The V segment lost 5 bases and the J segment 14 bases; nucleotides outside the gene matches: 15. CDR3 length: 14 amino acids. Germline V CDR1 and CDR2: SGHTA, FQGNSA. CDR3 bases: TGTGCCAGCAGCGCCGGAACAAGCGGGGGGCAGGCTTACTTC. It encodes CASSAGTSGGQAYF.